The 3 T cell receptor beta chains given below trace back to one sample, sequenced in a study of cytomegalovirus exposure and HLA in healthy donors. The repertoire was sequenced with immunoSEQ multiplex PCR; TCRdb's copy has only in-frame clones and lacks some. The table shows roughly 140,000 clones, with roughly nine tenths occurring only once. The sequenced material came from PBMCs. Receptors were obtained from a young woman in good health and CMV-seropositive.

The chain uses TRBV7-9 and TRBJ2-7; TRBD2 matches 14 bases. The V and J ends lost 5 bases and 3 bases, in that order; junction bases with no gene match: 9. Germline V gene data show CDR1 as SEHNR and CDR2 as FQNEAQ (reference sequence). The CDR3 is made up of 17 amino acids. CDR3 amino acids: CASSPGTSGSYLYEQYF. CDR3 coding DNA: TGTGCCAGCAGCCCGGGGACTAGCGGGAGTTACCTCTACGAGCAGTACTTC.

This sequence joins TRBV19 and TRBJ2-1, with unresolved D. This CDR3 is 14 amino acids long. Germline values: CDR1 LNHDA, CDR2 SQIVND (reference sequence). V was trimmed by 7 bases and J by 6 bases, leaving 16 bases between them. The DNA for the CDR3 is TGTGCCAGTAACATAGACCTCGGTAGCAATGAGCAGTTCTTC. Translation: CASNIDLGSNEQFF.

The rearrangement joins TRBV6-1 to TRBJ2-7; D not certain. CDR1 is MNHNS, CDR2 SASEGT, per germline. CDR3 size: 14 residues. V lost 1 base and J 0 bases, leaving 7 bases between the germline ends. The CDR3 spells CASSEGIYSYEQYF. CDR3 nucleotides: TGTGCCAGCAGTGAAGGCATCTACTCCTACGAGCAGTACTTC.